A selection of T cell receptor beta chains follows, all from one sample in a study of brain metastases from non-small cell lung cancer. Sequencing was performed with immunoSEQ multiplex PCR; in TCRdb, only in-frame clones are kept and a portion is missing. The repertoire holds 950 to 1,500 clones, with about 85% as singletons. The sample was tissue from a brain metastasis. These receptors all stem from a donor at least 40 years old with non-small cell lung cancer. Both conserved end residues are part of each CDR3. The order of the fields is clone size, J gene, D gene, V gene, CDR3 protein, CDR3 DNA. D genes are given only for firm matches. The size field is filled for only some rows; it gives once, few, many or a size class.

abundance: once
j_gene: TRBJ2-7
d_gene: NA
v_gene: TRBV7-2
CDR3aa: CASSIRGRHEQYF
CDR3nt: TGTGCCAGCAGCATTCGGGGGAGGCACGAGCAGTACTTC

abundance: NA
j_gene: TRBJ1-2
d_gene: TRBD1
v_gene: TRBV6-5
CDR3aa: CASSWGQGVYGYTF
CDR3nt: TGTGCCAGCAGTTGGGGACAGGGGGTCTATGGCTACACCTTC

abundance: NA
j_gene: TRBJ1-2
d_gene: NA
v_gene: TRBV6-5
CDR3aa: CASNPTGNYGYTF
CDR3nt: TGTGCCAGCAATCCCACAGGAAACTATGGCTACACCTTC

abundance: NA
j_gene: TRBJ1-2
d_gene: TRBD1
v_gene: TRBV15
CDR3aa: CATSRMTGDYTF
CDR3nt: TGTGCCACCAGCAGAATGACAGGGGACTACACCTTC

abundance: NA
j_gene: TRBJ1-2
d_gene: NA
v_gene: TRBV6-5
CDR3aa: CPEKSDPGYTF
CDR3nt: TGTCCAGAAAAATCCGACCCTGGCTACACCTTC

abundance: NA
j_gene: TRBJ2-1
d_gene: TRBD2
v_gene: TRBV10-3
CDR3aa: CAISESAGGTLNDEQFF
CDR3nt: TGTGCCATCAGTGAGTCGGCGGGAGGTACTCTAAACGATGAGCAGTTCTTC

abundance: NA
j_gene: TRBJ2-1
d_gene: NA
v_gene: TRBV10-2
CDR3aa: CASGDRGSYNEQFF
CDR3nt: TGCGCCAGCGGTGATCGGGGCTCCTACAATGAGCAGTTCTTC

abundance: NA
j_gene: TRBJ2-5
d_gene: NA
v_gene: TRBV7-9
CDR3aa: CASSLGGKQETQYF
CDR3nt: TGTGCCAGCAGCTTAGGAGGGAAGCAAGAGACCCAGTACTTC

abundance: NA
j_gene: TRBJ1-3
d_gene: NA
v_gene: TRBV5-1
CDR3aa: CASSTSGGSGNTIYF
CDR3nt: TGCGCCAGCAGCACTTCCGGGGGATCTGGAAACACCATATATTTT

abundance: NA
j_gene: TRBJ2-7
d_gene: NA
v_gene: TRBV19
CDR3aa: CASSSSTGSYEQYF
CDR3nt: TGTGCCAGTAGTTCCAGTACAGGGTCCTACGAGCAGTACTTC

abundance: NA
j_gene: TRBJ2-5
d_gene: NA
v_gene: TRBV7-8
CDR3aa: CASSLALRTEETQYF
CDR3nt: TGTGCCAGCAGCTTAGCGCTGAGGACAGAAGAGACCCAGTACTTC

abundance: NA
j_gene: TRBJ1-2
d_gene: NA
v_gene: TRBV2
CDR3aa: CASSDAPYYGYTF
CDR3nt: TGTGCCAGCAGTGATGCACCGTACTATGGCTACACCTTC

abundance: NA
j_gene: TRBJ1-3
d_gene: NA
v_gene: TRBV3-1/TRBV3-2
CDR3aa: CASSQDLGTGNTIYF
CDR3nt: TGTGCCAGCAGCCAAGATCTGGGGACCGGAAACACCATATATTTT

abundance: NA
j_gene: TRBJ2-1
d_gene: TRBD2
v_gene: TRBV11-1
CDR3aa: CASSLAGTGGYEQFF
CDR3nt: TGTGCCAGCAGCTTAGCGGGAACGGGAGGGTATGAGCAGTTCTTC

abundance: NA
j_gene: TRBJ2-7
d_gene: NA
v_gene: TRBV5-6
CDR3aa: CASSLAHRVSYEQYF
CDR3nt: TGTGCCAGCAGCCTGGCCCACAGGGTTTCCTACGAGCAGTACTTC

abundance: once
j_gene: TRBJ2-2
d_gene: NA
v_gene: TRBV5-6
CDR3aa: CASRGGVNTGELFF
CDR3nt: TGTGCCAGCAGAGGAGGGGTAAACACCGGGGAGCTGTTTTTT

abundance: once
j_gene: TRBJ2-1
d_gene: NA
v_gene: TRBV5-4
CDR3aa: CASSLALGEQFF
CDR3nt: TGTGCCAGCAGCTTGGCCCTAGGCGAGCAGTTCTTC

abundance: few
j_gene: TRBJ2-5
d_gene: NA
v_gene: TRBV14
CDR3aa: CASSNRLGETQYF
CDR3nt: TGTGCCAGCAGCAACCGCCTTGGGGAGACCCAGTACTTC

abundance: NA
j_gene: TRBJ1-2
d_gene: NA
v_gene: TRBV6-5
CDR3aa: CASIRSTGRGGYTF
CDR3nt: TGTGCCAGCATTCGGTCGACAGGACGTGGAGGCTACACCTTC

abundance: NA
j_gene: TRBJ2-7
d_gene: NA
v_gene: TRBV2
CDR3aa: CASSMNREEEQYF
CDR3nt: TGTGCCAGCAGTATGAACAGGGAGGAAGAGCAGTACTTC

abundance: once
j_gene: TRBJ2-7
d_gene: TRBD2
v_gene: TRBV3-1/TRBV3-2
CDR3aa: CASSQISGSEQYF
CDR3nt: TGTGCCAGCAGCCAGATTAGCGGGAGCGAGCAGTACTTC

abundance: NA
j_gene: TRBJ1-1
d_gene: NA
v_gene: TRBV12-3/TRBV12-4
CDR3aa: CASAPWTDTEAFF
CDR3nt: TGTGCCAGCGCCCCGTGGACAGACACTGAAGCTTTCTTT

abundance: NA
j_gene: TRBJ2-3
d_gene: NA
v_gene: TRBV7-9
CDR3aa: CASSLQGGSTDTQYF
CDR3nt: TGTGCCAGCAGCCTTCAGGGCGGGAGCACAGATACGCAGTATTTT

abundance: NA
j_gene: TRBJ1-6
d_gene: TRBD1
v_gene: TRBV2
CDR3aa: CASSSGQGANSPLHF
CDR3nt: TGTGCCAGCAGTAGCGGACAGGGGGCAAATTCACCCCTCCACTTT

abundance: NA
j_gene: TRBJ1-1
d_gene: NA
v_gene: TRBV6-4
CDR3aa: CASSPGGAPTEAFF
CDR3nt: TGTGCCAGCAGTCCCGGAGGGGCCCCCACTGAAGCTTTCTTT

abundance: NA
j_gene: TRBJ2-2
d_gene: TRBD2
v_gene: TRBV30
CDR3aa: CASPRGLAGVNTGELFF
CDR3nt: TGTGCCTCCCCTAGGGGACTAGCGGGAGTAAACACCGGGGAGCTGTTTTTT

abundance: NA
j_gene: TRBJ1-1
d_gene: NA
v_gene: TRBV6-5
CDR3aa: CASGASGTVTEAFF
CDR3nt: TGTGCCAGCGGGGCCTCAGGAACAGTGACTGAAGCTTTCTTT

abundance: NA
j_gene: TRBJ2-7
d_gene: TRBD2
v_gene: TRBV7-9
CDR3aa: CASSSGGGLEQYF
CDR3nt: TGTGCCAGCAGCTCCGGCGGGGGTCTCGAGCAGTACTTC

abundance: NA
j_gene: TRBJ2-1
d_gene: TRBD2
v_gene: TRBV30
CDR3aa: CAWSEGLAGDGDEQFF
CDR3nt: TGTGCCTGGAGTGAAGGACTAGCGGGAGACGGAGATGAGCAGTTCTTC

abundance: NA
j_gene: TRBJ2-7
d_gene: NA
v_gene: TRBV7-7
CDR3aa: CAYYRNSYEQYF
CDR3nt: TGTGCTTATTACAGAAACTCCTACGAGCAGTACTTC

abundance: NA
j_gene: TRBJ2-2
d_gene: NA
v_gene: TRBV7-2
CDR3aa: CASSLSRGAHTGELFF
CDR3nt: TGTGCCAGCAGCTTAAGTAGAGGGGCCCACACCGGGGAGCTGTTTTTT

abundance: NA
j_gene: TRBJ1-3
d_gene: TRBD1
v_gene: TRBV7-9
CDR3aa: CASSLVWAGGFGNTIYF
CDR3nt: TGTGCCAGCAGCTTAGTCTGGGCAGGGGGCTTTGGAAACACCATATATTTT

abundance: NA
j_gene: TRBJ1-2
d_gene: TRBD1
v_gene: TRBV19
CDR3aa: CASLYRDRVNYGYTF
CDR3nt: TGTGCCAGTTTATACCGGGACAGGGTTAACTATGGCTACACCTTC

abundance: NA
j_gene: TRBJ1-1
d_gene: NA
v_gene: TRBV30
CDR3aa: CAWWRGGNTEAFF
CDR3nt: TGTGCCTGGTGGAGGGGGGGGAACACTGAAGCTTTCTTT

abundance: NA
j_gene: TRBJ1-1
d_gene: TRBD1
v_gene: TRBV6-5
CDR3aa: CASGASGTVTEAFF
CDR3nt: TGTGCCAGCGGGGCCTCAGGGACAGTGACTGAAGCTTTCTTT

abundance: NA
j_gene: TRBJ1-2
d_gene: TRBD1
v_gene: TRBV19
CDR3aa: CASSIRQGIGYIF
CDR3nt: TGTGCCAGTAGTATCCGACAGGGGATCGGCTACATCTTC

abundance: NA
j_gene: TRBJ2-2
d_gene: NA
v_gene: TRBV10-3
CDR3aa: CAISRAENTGELFF
CDR3nt: TGTGCCATCAGCAGGGCGGAGAACACCGGGGAGCTGTTTTTT

abundance: NA
j_gene: TRBJ1-5
d_gene: TRBD1
v_gene: TRBV19
CDR3aa: CASKGQGNNQPQHF
CDR3nt: TGTGCCAGTAAGGGACAGGGCAACAATCAGCCCCAGCATTTT

abundance: NA
j_gene: TRBJ2-2
d_gene: NA
v_gene: TRBV4-1
CDR3aa: CASSQVSGARRELFF
CDR3nt: TGCGCCAGCAGCCAAGTCTCAGGGGCGCGGCGGGAGCTGTTTTTT

abundance: NA
j_gene: TRBJ2-1
d_gene: TRBD2
v_gene: TRBV5-4
CDR3aa: CASSGSGSSYNEQFF
CDR3nt: TGTGCCAGCAGTGGTAGCGGGAGCTCCTACAATGAGCAGTTCTTC

abundance: NA
j_gene: TRBJ2-3
d_gene: NA
v_gene: TRBV6-1
CDR3aa: CASREGVTDTQYF
CDR3nt: TGTGCCAGCAGGGAAGGGGTCACAGATACGCAGTATTTT

abundance: NA
j_gene: TRBJ2-3
d_gene: NA
v_gene: TRBV4-2
CDR3aa: CASSLTVNVDIDTQYF
CDR3nt: TGTGCCAGCAGCCTGACTGTAAACGTGGATATAGATACGCAGTATTTT

abundance: NA
j_gene: TRBJ1-1
d_gene: NA
v_gene: TRBV3-1/TRBV3-2
CDR3aa: CASSPPRGVNTEAFF
CDR3nt: TGTGCCAGCAGCCCACCCCGGGGGGTGAACACTGAAGCTTTCTTT

abundance: NA
j_gene: TRBJ2-2
d_gene: TRBD1
v_gene: TRBV6-1
CDR3aa: CASSEATGGTGELFF
CDR3nt: TGTGCCAGCAGTGAAGCGACAGGGGGCACCGGGGAGCTGTTTTTT